A selection of T cell receptor beta chains follows, all from one sample in a study of cytomegalovirus exposure and HLA in healthy donors. The table came from immunoSEQ multiplex PCR; TCRdb's copy has only in-frame clones and leaves some out. The table records 100,000 to 150,000 clones, 64% of them present only once. Sample: PBMCs. The receptors derive from a woman between 35 and 50 years old in good health and CMV-seronegative. Each CDR3 is given with its conserved first and last residue. D genes are given only for firm matches. Size values are once, few and many counts, or a class for expanded clones, and some rows have none.

j_call: TRBJ2-1; d_call: TRBD1; v_call: TRBV5-4; clone_size: .; cdr3_nt: TGTGCCAGCAGCTTGCGACAGGGAGCCTACAATGAGCAGTTCTTC; cdr3_aa: CASSLRQGAYNEQFF
j_call: TRBJ1-2; d_call: .; v_call: TRBV7-2; clone_size: .; cdr3_nt: TGTGCCAGCAGCACCCGACCGGGGAGCGATGGCTACACCTTC; cdr3_aa: CASSTRPGSDGYTF
j_call: TRBJ1-2; d_call: .; v_call: TRBV18; clone_size: few; cdr3_nt: TGTGCCAGCTCACCACTGGACAGCCGAAAAACGACCGAGTATGGCTACACCTTC; cdr3_aa: CASSPLDSRKTTEYGYTF
j_call: TRBJ1-1; d_call: .; v_call: TRBV6-6; clone_size: .; cdr3_nt: TGTGCCAGCAGATACGAAGGGGATTCCCCTCGGGCTTTCTTT; cdr3_aa: CASRYEGDSPRAFF
j_call: TRBJ1-5; d_call: .; v_call: TRBV7-2; clone_size: .; cdr3_nt: TGTGCCAGCAGCTTGACAGTTTGGCAGCCCCAGCATTTT; cdr3_aa: CASSLTVWQPQHF
j_call: TRBJ1-3; d_call: .; v_call: TRBV10-1; clone_size: .; cdr3_nt: TGCGCCAGCACGGACAACCGAAACACCATATATTTT; cdr3_aa: CASTDNRNTIYF
j_call: TRBJ1-2; d_call: .; v_call: TRBV19; clone_size: .; cdr3_nt: TGTGCCAGTAGCGGGAGGTTGTGGCAGGGGCTAGGCTATGGCTACACCTTC; cdr3_aa: CASSGRLWQGLGYGYTF
j_call: TRBJ1-1; d_call: TRBD1; v_call: TRBV28; clone_size: .; cdr3_nt: TGTGCCAGCAGTCTCGAGACAGGGGGGTACACTGAAGCTTTCTTT; cdr3_aa: CASSLETGGYTEAFF
j_call: TRBJ1-5; d_call: .; v_call: TRBV7-2; clone_size: .; cdr3_nt: TGTGCCAGCAGCTCACCAGGGCCCCAGCATTTT; cdr3_aa: CASSSPGPQHF
j_call: TRBJ2-1; d_call: .; v_call: TRBV4-3; clone_size: .; cdr3_nt: TGCGCCAGCAGCCAAGGGCTAGTGAGCCATGAGCAGTTCTTC; cdr3_aa: CASSQGLVSHEQFF
j_call: TRBJ1-5; d_call: .; v_call: TRBV28; clone_size: .; cdr3_nt: TGTGCCAGCAGTTGGGGGCCGGAACAGCCCCAGCATTTT; cdr3_aa: CASSWGPEQPQHF
j_call: TRBJ1-2; d_call: .; v_call: TRBV28; clone_size: .; cdr3_nt: TGTGCCAGCAGCCCCCCCGACAGGTCCTACACCTTC; cdr3_aa: CASSPPDRSYTF
j_call: TRBJ1-5; d_call: .; v_call: TRBV7-2; clone_size: .; cdr3_nt: TGTGCCAGCAGCTTAGAGCACCATAGCAATCAGCCCCAGCATTTT; cdr3_aa: CASSLEHHSNQPQHF
j_call: TRBJ2-1; d_call: TRBD2; v_call: TRBV9; clone_size: few; cdr3_nt: TGTGCCAGCAGCGTCGGGACTAGCGGGGGGCAGAACAATGAGCAGTTCTTC; cdr3_aa: CASSVGTSGGQNNEQFF
j_call: TRBJ1-2; d_call: .; v_call: TRBV7-3; clone_size: .; cdr3_nt: TGTGCCAGCAGTCTCACCTCCGGGTATGGCTACACCTTC; cdr3_aa: CASSLTSGYGYTF
j_call: TRBJ1-1; d_call: .; v_call: TRBV7-8; clone_size: .; cdr3_nt: TGTGCCAGCAGCTCCTACACTGAAGCTTTCTTT; cdr3_aa: CASSSYTEAFF
j_call: TRBJ1-4; d_call: .; v_call: TRBV14; clone_size: .; cdr3_nt: TGTGCCAGCAGCCAAGGGCAGGGCTTCGGTGAAAAACTGTTTTTT; cdr3_aa: CASSQGQGFGEKLFF
j_call: TRBJ1-4; d_call: TRBD1; v_call: TRBV9; clone_size: .; cdr3_nt: TGTGCCAGCAGCCCATGGGACAGGGACGTTGAAAAACTGTTTTTT; cdr3_aa: CASSPWDRDVEKLFF
j_call: TRBJ1-1; d_call: .; v_call: TRBV5-1; clone_size: .; cdr3_nt: TGCGACAGCAGCTTGACGTCCGGGAGCACTGAAGCTTTCTTT; cdr3_aa: CDSSLTSGSTEAFF
j_call: TRBJ1-1; d_call: .; v_call: TRBV7-9; clone_size: few; cdr3_nt: TGTGCCAGCAGCTTAGGCGGAGCGAACACTGAAGCTTTCTTT; cdr3_aa: CASSLGGANTEAFF
j_call: TRBJ2-1; d_call: .; v_call: TRBV7-7; clone_size: .; cdr3_nt: TGTGCCAGCAGCTCCGGGCGGGGGCCTTACAATGAGCAGTTCTTC; cdr3_aa: CASSSGRGPYNEQFF
j_call: TRBJ2-2; d_call: TRBD1; v_call: TRBV19; clone_size: .; cdr3_nt: TGTGCCAGTAGTACCGGGACAGGGATCACCGGGGAGCTGTTTTTT; cdr3_aa: CASSTGTGITGELFF
j_call: TRBJ2-1; d_call: .; v_call: TRBV25-1; clone_size: .; cdr3_nt: TGTGCCAGCAGTGAGGGACAAGGCTCCTACAATGAGCAGTTCTTC; cdr3_aa: CASSEGQGSYNEQFF
j_call: TRBJ1-1; d_call: TRBD1; v_call: TRBV4-1; clone_size: few; cdr3_nt: TGCGCCAGCAGCTTCGAGCCGGCAGGGGGCACTGAAGCTTTCTTT; cdr3_aa: CASSFEPAGGTEAFF
j_call: TRBJ1-2; d_call: .; v_call: TRBV7-9; clone_size: .; cdr3_nt: TGTGCCAGCAGCTCACCCGACTCCTATGGCTACACCTTC; cdr3_aa: CASSSPDSYGYTF
j_call: TRBJ2-2; d_call: TRBD1; v_call: TRBV6-1; clone_size: few; cdr3_nt: TGTGCCAGCAGTGGCCGGGACAGAACGAACACCGGGGAGCTGTTTTTT; cdr3_aa: CASSGRDRTNTGELFF
j_call: TRBJ1-6; d_call: TRBD1; v_call: TRBV30; clone_size: .; cdr3_nt: TGTGCCTGGAGAAGACAGGGAATGGATTCACCCCTCCACTTT; cdr3_aa: CAWRRQGMDSPLHF
j_call: TRBJ2-3; d_call: TRBD1; v_call: TRBV10-3; clone_size: .; cdr3_nt: TGTGCCATCAGTTCCGGGACAGGGACGATTACAGATACGCAGTATTTT; cdr3_aa: CAISSGTGTITDTQYF
j_call: TRBJ1-1; d_call: .; v_call: TRBV6-1; clone_size: .; cdr3_nt: TGTGCCAGCAGGGAGGGGGGGCTTGGGACTGAAGCTTTCTTT; cdr3_aa: CASREGGLGTEAFF
j_call: TRBJ1-5; d_call: .; v_call: TRBV28; clone_size: .; cdr3_nt: TGTGCCAGCAGTTTAGGAGGGGATGATAGCAATCAGCCCCAGCATTTT; cdr3_aa: CASSLGGDDSNQPQHF
j_call: TRBJ2-5; d_call: .; v_call: TRBV29-1; clone_size: .; cdr3_nt: TGCAGCATCACCCCAGTCGGAGGGAAAGAGACCCAGTACTTC; cdr3_aa: CSITPVGGKETQYF
j_call: TRBJ2-1; d_call: .; v_call: TRBV5-6; clone_size: .; cdr3_nt: TGTGCCAGCAGCTTGGCACTAGTATCCAATGAGCAGTTCTTC; cdr3_aa: CASSLALVSNEQFF
j_call: TRBJ1-5; d_call: TRBD1; v_call: TRBV6-1; clone_size: few; cdr3_nt: TGTGCCAGCAGTGTTGACAGGGCCCATCAGCCCCAGCATTTT; cdr3_aa: CASSVDRAHQPQHF
j_call: TRBJ1-5; d_call: .; v_call: TRBV6-5; clone_size: .; cdr3_nt: TGTGCCAGCGGCCCGCCGTTAAATAGCAATCAGCCCCAGCATTTT; cdr3_aa: CASGPPLNSNQPQHF
j_call: TRBJ2-5; d_call: .; v_call: TRBV5-1; clone_size: .; cdr3_nt: TGCGCCAGCAGCCTACGGGATTCCCAAGAGGCCCAGTACTTC; cdr3_aa: CASSLRDSQEAQYF
j_call: TRBJ1-1; d_call: .; v_call: TRBV11-2; clone_size: .; cdr3_nt: TGTGCCAGCAGCTTAGAGGCAGGCAGCACTGAAGCTTTCTTT; cdr3_aa: CASSLEAGSTEAFF
j_call: TRBJ1-2; d_call: .; v_call: TRBV6-6; clone_size: few; cdr3_nt: TGTGCCAGCAGTTACAACAGGGAGAAGGTTGGGTATGGCTACACCTTC; cdr3_aa: CASSYNREKVGYGYTF
j_call: TRBJ1-4; d_call: .; v_call: TRBV20-1; clone_size: once; cdr3_nt: TGCAGTGCTAGACAGGAAGAAAAACTGTTTTTT; cdr3_aa: CSARQEEKLFF
j_call: TRBJ2-3; d_call: TRBD1; v_call: TRBV5-4; clone_size: .; cdr3_nt: TGTGCCAGCAGCTCTGACAGGGGGCGCACAGATACGCAGTATTTT; cdr3_aa: CASSSDRGRTDTQYF
j_call: TRBJ1-1; d_call: .; v_call: TRBV6-1; clone_size: once; cdr3_nt: TGTGCCAGCAGTGGGGGGATCTACAGGGCGGGGGACACTGAAGCTTTCTTT; cdr3_aa: CASSGGIYRAGDTEAFF
j_call: TRBJ1-1; d_call: .; v_call: TRBV28; clone_size: .; cdr3_nt: TGTGCCAGCAGTGTACAGGGTGAGGTCCGAGCTTTCTTT; cdr3_aa: CASSVQGEVRAFF
j_call: TRBJ1-5; d_call: .; v_call: TRBV21-1; clone_size: .; cdr3_nt: TGTGCCAGCAGTACAGATCGATCCATACAATATCAGCCCCAGCATTTT; cdr3_aa: CASSTDRSIQYQPQHF
j_call: TRBJ1-1; d_call: .; v_call: TRBV7-8; clone_size: .; cdr3_nt: TGTGCCAGCGGGCCAGCGGGCAACACTGAAGCTTTCTTT; cdr3_aa: CASGPAGNTEAFF
j_call: TRBJ2-7; d_call: TRBD1; v_call: TRBV28; clone_size: few; cdr3_nt: TGTGCCAGCATCGGACAGGGACTCTACGAGCAGTACTTC; cdr3_aa: CASIGQGLYEQYF
j_call: TRBJ1-2; d_call: .; v_call: TRBV25-1; clone_size: .; cdr3_nt: TGTGCCAGCAGTGAATATAGCAGGGACTATGGCTACACCTTC; cdr3_aa: CASSEYSRDYGYTF
j_call: TRBJ2-3; d_call: TRBD2; v_call: TRBV10-3; clone_size: .; cdr3_nt: TGTGCCATCAGTGCTTTACTAGCGGAGAACACAGATACGCAGTATTTT; cdr3_aa: CAISALLAENTDTQYF
j_call: TRBJ1-6; d_call: TRBD1; v_call: TRBV5-1; clone_size: .; cdr3_nt: TGCGCCAGCAGCTATCAGACAGGGAGACCTAATTCACCCCTCCACTTT; cdr3_aa: CASSYQTGRPNSPLHF
j_call: TRBJ2-1; d_call: TRBD2; v_call: TRBV5-1; clone_size: .; cdr3_nt: TGCGCCAGCAGCTTGGGCGGTAGCGGGGGCTCCTACAATGAGCAGTTCTTC; cdr3_aa: CASSLGGSGGSYNEQFF
j_call: TRBJ2-1; d_call: TRBD1; v_call: TRBV6-4; clone_size: .; cdr3_nt: TGTGCCAGCAGTCAGACAGGGGTTGAGCAGTTCTTC; cdr3_aa: CASSQTGVEQFF
j_call: TRBJ2-7; d_call: TRBD1; v_call: TRBV27; clone_size: few; cdr3_nt: TGTGCCAGCAGTTCCGATCCCAGGACAGGGGGAACCTACGAGCAGTACTTC; cdr3_aa: CASSSDPRTGGTYEQYF
j_call: TRBJ1-5; d_call: .; v_call: TRBV10-3; clone_size: .; cdr3_nt: TGTGCCATCAGTGAGTCTGTGAACAGTCTGCAGGGGCAGCCCCAGCATTTT; cdr3_aa: CAISESVNSLQGQPQHF
j_call: TRBJ1-1; d_call: .; v_call: TRBV18; clone_size: few; cdr3_nt: TGTGCCAGCTCACCGAGTCATGACACTGAAGCTTTCTTT; cdr3_aa: CASSPSHDTEAFF
j_call: TRBJ1-1; d_call: .; v_call: TRBV18; clone_size: few; cdr3_nt: TGTGCCAGCTCACCGGTGCGGGGGTGGTCGCTACAAGCTTTCTTT; cdr3_aa: CASSPVRGWSLQAFF